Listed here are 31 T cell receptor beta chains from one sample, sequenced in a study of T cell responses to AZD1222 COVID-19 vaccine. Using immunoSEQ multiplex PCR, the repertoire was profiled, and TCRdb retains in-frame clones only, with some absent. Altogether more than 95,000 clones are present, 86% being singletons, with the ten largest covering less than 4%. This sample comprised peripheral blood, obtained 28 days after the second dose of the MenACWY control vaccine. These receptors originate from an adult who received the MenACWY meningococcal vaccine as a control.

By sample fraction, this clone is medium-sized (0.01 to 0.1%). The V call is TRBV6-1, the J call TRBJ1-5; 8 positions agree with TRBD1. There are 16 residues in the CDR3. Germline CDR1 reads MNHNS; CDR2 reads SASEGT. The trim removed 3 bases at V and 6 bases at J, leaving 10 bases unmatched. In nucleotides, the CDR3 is TGTGCCAGCAGTGATCCTATCTCAGGGGGCGTTCAGCCCCAGCATTTT. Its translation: CASSDPISGGVQPQHF.

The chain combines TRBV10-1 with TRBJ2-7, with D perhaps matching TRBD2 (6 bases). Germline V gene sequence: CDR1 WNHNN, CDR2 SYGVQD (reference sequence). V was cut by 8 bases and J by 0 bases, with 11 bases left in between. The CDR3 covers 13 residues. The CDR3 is CASSGLSSYEQYF. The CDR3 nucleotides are TGCGCCAGCTCGGGACTGAGCTCCTACGAGCAGTACTTC.

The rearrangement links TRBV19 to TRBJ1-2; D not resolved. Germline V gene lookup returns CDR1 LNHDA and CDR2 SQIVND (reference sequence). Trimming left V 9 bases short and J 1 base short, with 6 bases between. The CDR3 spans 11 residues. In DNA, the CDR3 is TGTGCCAGCCGATTTAACTATGGCTACACCTTC. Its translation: CASRFNYGYTF.

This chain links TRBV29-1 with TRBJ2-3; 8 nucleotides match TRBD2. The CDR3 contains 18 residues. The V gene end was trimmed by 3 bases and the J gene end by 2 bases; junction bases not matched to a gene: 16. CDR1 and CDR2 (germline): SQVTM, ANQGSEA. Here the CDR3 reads CSVDGGGLAGGPTDTQYF. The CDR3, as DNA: TGCAGCGTTGATGGTGGGGGACTCGCGGGGGGTCCCACAGATACGCAGTATTTT.

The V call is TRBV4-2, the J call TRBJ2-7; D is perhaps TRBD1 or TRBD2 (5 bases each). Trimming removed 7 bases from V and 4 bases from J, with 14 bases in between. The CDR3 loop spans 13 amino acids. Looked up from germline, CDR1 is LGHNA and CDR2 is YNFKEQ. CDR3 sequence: CASTRDAGYEQYF. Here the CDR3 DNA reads TGTGCCAGCACCAGGGACGCCGGTTACGAGCAGTACTTC.

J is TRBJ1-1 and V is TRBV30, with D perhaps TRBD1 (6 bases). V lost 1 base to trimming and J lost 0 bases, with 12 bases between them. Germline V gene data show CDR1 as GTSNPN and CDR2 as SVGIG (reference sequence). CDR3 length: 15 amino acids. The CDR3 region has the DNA TGTGCCTGGAGTGCGACCAGGGGTATGAACACTGAAGCTTTCTTT. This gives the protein CAWSATRGMNTEAFF.

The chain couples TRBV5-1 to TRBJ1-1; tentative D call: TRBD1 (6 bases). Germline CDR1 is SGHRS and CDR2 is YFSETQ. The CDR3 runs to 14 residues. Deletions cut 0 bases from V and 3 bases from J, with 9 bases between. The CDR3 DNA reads TGCGCCAGCAGCTTGGTACAGGGCTACACTGAAGCTTTCTTT. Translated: CASSLVQGYTEAFF.

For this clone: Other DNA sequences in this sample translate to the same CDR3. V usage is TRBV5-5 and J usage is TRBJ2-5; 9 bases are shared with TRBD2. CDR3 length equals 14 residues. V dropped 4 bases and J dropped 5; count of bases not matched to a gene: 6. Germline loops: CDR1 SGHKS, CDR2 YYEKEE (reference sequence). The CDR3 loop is CASSQGLARETQYF. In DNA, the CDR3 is TGTGCCAGCAGCCAAGGACTAGCGCGGGAGACCCAGTACTTC.

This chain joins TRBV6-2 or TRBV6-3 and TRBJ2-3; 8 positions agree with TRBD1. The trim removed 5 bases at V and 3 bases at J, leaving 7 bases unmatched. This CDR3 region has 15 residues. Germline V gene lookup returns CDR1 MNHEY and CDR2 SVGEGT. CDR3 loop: CASSGPRQGTDTQYF. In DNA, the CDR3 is TGTGCCAGCAGTGGACCCAGACAGGGGACAGATACGCAGTATTTT.

The chain's CDR3 is CASSLPPWHLAKWNQPQHF. CDR3 DNA sequence: TGTGCCAGCAGTTTACCGCCCTGGCACCTCGCAAAGTGGAATCAGCCCCAGCATTTT. This rearrangement joins TRBV28 to TRBJ1-5; D gene ambiguous. The germline V gene has CDR1 MDHEN and CDR2 SYDVKM. Deletions cut 2 bases from V and 4 bases from J, with 24 bases between. The CDR3 loop spans 19 amino acids.

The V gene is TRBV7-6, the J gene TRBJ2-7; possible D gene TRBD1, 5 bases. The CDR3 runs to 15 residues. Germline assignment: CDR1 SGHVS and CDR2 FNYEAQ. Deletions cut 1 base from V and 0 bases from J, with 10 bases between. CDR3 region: CASSLGQTGSYEQYF. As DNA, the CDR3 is TGTGCCAGCAGCTTAGGACAGACCGGCTCCTACGAGCAGTACTTC.

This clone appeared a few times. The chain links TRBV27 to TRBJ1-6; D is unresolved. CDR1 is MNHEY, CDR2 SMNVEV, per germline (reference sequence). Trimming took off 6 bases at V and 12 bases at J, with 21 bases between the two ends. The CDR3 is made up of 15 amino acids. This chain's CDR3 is CASRPTSAPRVPLHF. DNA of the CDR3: TGTGCCAGCAGGCCAACTTCGGCCCCGAGGGTACCCCTCCACTTT.

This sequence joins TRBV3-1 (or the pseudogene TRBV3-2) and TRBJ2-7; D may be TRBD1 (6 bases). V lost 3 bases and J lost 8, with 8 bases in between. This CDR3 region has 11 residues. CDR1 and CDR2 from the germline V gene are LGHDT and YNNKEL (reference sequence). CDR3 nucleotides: TGTGCCAGCAGCCACGGGGACAAGCAGTACTTC. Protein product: CASSHGDKQYF.

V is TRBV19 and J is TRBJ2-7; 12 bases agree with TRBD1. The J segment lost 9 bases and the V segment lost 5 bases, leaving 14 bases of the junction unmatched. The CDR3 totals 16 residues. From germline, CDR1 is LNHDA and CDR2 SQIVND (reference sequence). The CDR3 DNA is TGTGCCAGTAGTGCCACCCTCGGGACAGGGGGCGCAGGGCAGTACTTC. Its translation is CASSATLGTGGAGQYF.

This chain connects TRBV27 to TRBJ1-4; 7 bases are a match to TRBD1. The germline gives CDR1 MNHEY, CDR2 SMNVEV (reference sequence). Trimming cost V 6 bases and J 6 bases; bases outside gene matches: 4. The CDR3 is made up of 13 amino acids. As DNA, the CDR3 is TGTGCCAGCAGACGACAGGGATATGAAAAACTGTTTTTT. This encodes CASRRQGYEKLFF.

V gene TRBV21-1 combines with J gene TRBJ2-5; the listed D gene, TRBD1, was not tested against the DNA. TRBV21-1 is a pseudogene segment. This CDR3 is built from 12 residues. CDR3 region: CASSGPWETQYF. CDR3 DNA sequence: TGTGCCAGCAGCGGGCCGTGGGAGACCCAGTACTTC.

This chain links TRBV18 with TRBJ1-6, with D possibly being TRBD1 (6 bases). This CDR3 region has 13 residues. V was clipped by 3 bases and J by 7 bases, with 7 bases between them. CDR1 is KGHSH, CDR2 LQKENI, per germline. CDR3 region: CASSPGQNSPLHF. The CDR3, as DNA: TGTGCCAGCTCACCCGGACAGAATTCACCCCTCCACTTT. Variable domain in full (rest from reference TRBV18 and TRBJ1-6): NAGVMQNPRHLVRRRGQEARLRCSPMKGHSHVYWYRQLPEEGLKFMVYLQKENIIDESGMPKERFSAEFPKEGPSILRIQQVVRGDSAAYFCASSPGQNSPLHFGNGTRLTVT.

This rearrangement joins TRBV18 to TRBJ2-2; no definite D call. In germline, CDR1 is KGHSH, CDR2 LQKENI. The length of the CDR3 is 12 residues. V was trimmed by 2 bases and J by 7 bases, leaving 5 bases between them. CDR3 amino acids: CASSPIIGELFF. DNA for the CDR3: TGTGCCAGCTCACCAATTATCGGGGAGCTGTTTTTT. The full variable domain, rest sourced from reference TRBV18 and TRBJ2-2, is NAGVMQNPRHLVRRRGQEARLRCSPMKGHSHVYWYRQLPEEGLKFMVYLQKENIIDESGMPKERFSAEFPKEGPSILRIQQVVRGDSAAYFCASSPIIGELFFGEGSRLTVL.

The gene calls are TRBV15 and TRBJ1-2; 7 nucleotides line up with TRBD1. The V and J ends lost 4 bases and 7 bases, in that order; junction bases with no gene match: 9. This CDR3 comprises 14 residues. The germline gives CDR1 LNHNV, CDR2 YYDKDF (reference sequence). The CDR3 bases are TGTGCCACCAGCATGGACAGGAGGGCGGTTGGCTACACCTTC. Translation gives CATSMDRRAVGYTF.

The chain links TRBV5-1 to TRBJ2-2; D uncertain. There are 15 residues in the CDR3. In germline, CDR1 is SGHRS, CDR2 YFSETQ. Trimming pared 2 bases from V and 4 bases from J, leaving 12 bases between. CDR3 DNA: TGCGCCAGCAGCTTTTTTTCTAGTGGCACCGGGGAGCTGTTTTTT. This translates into CASSFFSSGTGELFF.

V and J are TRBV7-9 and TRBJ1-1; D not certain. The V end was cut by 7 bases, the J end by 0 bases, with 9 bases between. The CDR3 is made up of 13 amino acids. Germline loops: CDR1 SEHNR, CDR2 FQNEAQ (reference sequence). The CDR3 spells CASTADVNTEAFF. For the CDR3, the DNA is TGTGCCAGCACCGCAGACGTGAACACTGAAGCTTTCTTT.

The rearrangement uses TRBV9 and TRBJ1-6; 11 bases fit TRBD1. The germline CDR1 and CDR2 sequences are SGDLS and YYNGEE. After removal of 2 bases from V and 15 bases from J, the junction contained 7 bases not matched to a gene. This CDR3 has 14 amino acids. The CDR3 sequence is CASSVGQGAARLHF. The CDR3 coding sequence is TGTGCCAGCAGCGTCGGACAGGGGGCAGCGCGCCTCCACTTT.

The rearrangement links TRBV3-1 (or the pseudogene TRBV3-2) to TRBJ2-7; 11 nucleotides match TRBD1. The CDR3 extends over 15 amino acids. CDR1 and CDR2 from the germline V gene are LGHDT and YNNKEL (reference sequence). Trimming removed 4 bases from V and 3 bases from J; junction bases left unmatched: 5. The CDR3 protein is CASSRTGTGGYEQYF. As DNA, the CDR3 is TGTGCCAGCAGCCGGACCGGGACAGGGGGCTACGAGCAGTACTTC.

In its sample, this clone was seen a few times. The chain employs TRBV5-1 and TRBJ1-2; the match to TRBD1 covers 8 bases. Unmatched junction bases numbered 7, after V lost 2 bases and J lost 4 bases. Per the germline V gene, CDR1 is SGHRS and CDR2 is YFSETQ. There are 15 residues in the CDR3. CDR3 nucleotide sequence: TGCGCCAGCAGCTTCGGACAGGGCCTCTCCTATGGCTACACCTTC. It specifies CASSFGQGLSYGYTF.

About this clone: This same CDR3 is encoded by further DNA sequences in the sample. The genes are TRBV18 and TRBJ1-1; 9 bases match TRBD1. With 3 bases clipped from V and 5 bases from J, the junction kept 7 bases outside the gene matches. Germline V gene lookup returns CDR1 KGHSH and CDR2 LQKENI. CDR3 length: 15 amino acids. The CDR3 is CASSPPGTGNTEAFF. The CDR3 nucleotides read TGTGCCAGCTCACCTCCCGGGACAGGGAATACTGAAGCTTTCTTT.

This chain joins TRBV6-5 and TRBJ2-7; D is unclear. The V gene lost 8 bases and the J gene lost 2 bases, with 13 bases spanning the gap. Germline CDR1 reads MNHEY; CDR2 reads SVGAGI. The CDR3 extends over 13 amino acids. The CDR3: CASHPTDTYEQYF. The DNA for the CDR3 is TGTGCCAGCCACCCGACCGACACCTACGAGCAGTACTTC.

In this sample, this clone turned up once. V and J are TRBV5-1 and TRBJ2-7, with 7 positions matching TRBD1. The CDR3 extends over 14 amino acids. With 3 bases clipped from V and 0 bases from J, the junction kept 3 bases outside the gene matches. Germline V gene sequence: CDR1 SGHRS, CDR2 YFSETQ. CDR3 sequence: CASSWGQYSYEQYF. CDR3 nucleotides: TGCGCCAGCAGCTGGGGACAGTACTCCTACGAGCAGTACTTC.

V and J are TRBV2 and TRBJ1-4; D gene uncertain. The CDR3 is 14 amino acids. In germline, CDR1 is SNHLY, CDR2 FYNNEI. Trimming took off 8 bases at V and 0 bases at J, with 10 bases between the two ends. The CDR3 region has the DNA TGTGCCAGCTTAGGACTGACAACTAATGAAAAACTGTTTTTT. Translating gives CASLGLTTNEKLFF.

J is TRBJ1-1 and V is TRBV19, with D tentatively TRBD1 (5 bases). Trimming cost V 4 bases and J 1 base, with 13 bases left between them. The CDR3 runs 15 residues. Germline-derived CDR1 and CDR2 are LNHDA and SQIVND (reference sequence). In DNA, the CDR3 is TGTGCCAGTAGTAAACCGGGGACGGCGAACACTGAAGCTTTCTTT. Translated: CASSKPGTANTEAFF. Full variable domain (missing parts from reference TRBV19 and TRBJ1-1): DGGITQSPKYLFRKEGQNVTLSCEQNLNHDAMYWYRQDPGQGLRLIYYSQIVNDFQKGDIAEGYSVSREKKESFPLTVTSAQKNPTAFYLCASSKPGTANTEAFFGQGTRLTVV.

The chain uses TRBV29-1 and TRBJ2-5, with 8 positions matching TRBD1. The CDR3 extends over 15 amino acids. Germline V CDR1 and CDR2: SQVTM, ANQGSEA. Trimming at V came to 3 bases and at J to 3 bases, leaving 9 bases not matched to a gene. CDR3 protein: CSVEKPGQAKETQYF. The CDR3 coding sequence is TGCAGCGTTGAGAAACCGGGACAGGCGAAAGAGACCCAGTACTTC.

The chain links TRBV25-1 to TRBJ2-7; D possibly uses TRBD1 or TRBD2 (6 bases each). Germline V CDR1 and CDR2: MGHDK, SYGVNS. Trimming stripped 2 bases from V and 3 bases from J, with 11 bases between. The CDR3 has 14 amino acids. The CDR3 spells CASSEIGGGYEQYF. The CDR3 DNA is TGTGCCAGCAGTGAAATCGGAGGGGGCTACGAGCAGTACTTC.